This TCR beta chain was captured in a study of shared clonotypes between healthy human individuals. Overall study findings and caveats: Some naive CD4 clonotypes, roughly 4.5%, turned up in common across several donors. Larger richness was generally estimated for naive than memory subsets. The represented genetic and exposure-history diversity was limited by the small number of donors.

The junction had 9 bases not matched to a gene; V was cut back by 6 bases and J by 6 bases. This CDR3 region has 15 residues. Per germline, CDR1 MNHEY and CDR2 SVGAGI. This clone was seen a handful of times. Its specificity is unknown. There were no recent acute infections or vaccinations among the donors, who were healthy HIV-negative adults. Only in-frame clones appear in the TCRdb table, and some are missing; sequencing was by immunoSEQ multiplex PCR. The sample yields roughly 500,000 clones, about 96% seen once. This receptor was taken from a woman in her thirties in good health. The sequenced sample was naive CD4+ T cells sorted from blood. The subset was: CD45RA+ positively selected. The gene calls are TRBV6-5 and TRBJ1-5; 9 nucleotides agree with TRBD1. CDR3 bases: TGTGCCAGCAGCAATTCGGGACAGGGCGGTCAGCCCCAGCATTTT. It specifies CASSNSGQGGQPQHF.